These 9 T cell receptor beta chains were sequenced from one sample in a study of lymphopenia after photon versus proton radiotherapy. Here immunoSEQ multiplex PCR was the method, and the copy in TCRdb shows in-frame clones only, minus some. In the table there are about 26,000 clones, 75% to 90% of which are singletons. Material: peripheral blood, obtained from a patient treated with photon-based radiotherapy. All receptors come from a man aged 25-45 years with gastric cancer.

The gene calls are TRBV7-9 and TRBJ1-5, with D uncertain. The V gene lost 0 bases and the J gene lost 1 base, with 4 bases spanning the gap. Germline CDR1 reads SEHNR; CDR2 reads FQNEAQ (reference sequence). This CDR3 comprises 14 residues. Here the CDR3 DNA reads TGTGCCAGCAGCTTAGCGAACAGCAATCAGCCCCAGCATTTT. Encoded protein: CASSLANSNQPQHF. Together with reference TRBV7-9 and TRBJ1-5, the CDR3 gives the full variable domain: DTGVSQNPRHKITKRGQNVTFRCDPISEHNRLYWYRQTLGQGPEFLTYFQNEAQLEKSRLLSDRFSAERPKGSFSTLEIQRTEQGDSAMYLCASSLANSNQPQHFGDGTRLSIL.

This chain joins TRBV28 and TRBJ2-2; D remains unclear. Deletions cut 8 bases from V and 0 bases from J, with 16 bases between. The CDR3 consists of 16 residues. Germline loops: CDR1 MDHEN, CDR2 SYDVKM. CDR3 in amino acids: CASALIGPSNTGELFF. The CDR3 DNA follows: TGTGCCAGCGCACTAATTGGACCCTCGAACACCGGGGAGCTGTTTTTT.

The chain is built from TRBV5-4 and TRBJ2-5, with 10 bases fitting TRBD2. Germline trimming cut 0 bases from V and 5 bases from J; bases unmatched to any gene: 7. The CDR3 totals 16 residues. Germline V gene lookup returns CDR1 SGHNT and CDR2 YYREEE (reference sequence). CDR3 DNA: TGTGCCAGCAGCTTGGGAGCGGGGGGGCCTCGGGAGACCCAGTACTTC. Its translation is CASSLGAGGPRETQYF.

The rearrangement joins TRBV4-2 to TRBJ2-4, with 8 bases that match TRBD1. Unmatched junction bases numbered 10, after V lost 0 bases and J lost 0 bases. CDR1 is LGHNA and CDR2 is YNFKEQ in the germline V gene. The CDR3 covers 19 residues. The CDR3 protein is CASSQDGQGPSLAKNIQYF. The CDR3 nucleotides read TGTGCCAGCAGCCAAGATGGACAGGGTCCCTCGCTAGCCAAAAACATTCAGTACTTC.

The chain uses TRBV2 and TRBJ1-3, with D tentatively TRBD1 (6 bases). From germline, CDR1 is SNHLY and CDR2 FYNNEI. V lost 7 bases, J lost 3 bases, and 13 bases lay in between. The CDR3 runs 14 residues. This chain's CDR3 is CASTQRGVGNTIYF. CDR3 nucleotides: TGTGCCAGCACCCAAAGGGGGGTTGGAAACACCATATATTTT.

Only a few counts were recorded for this clone. This chain connects TRBV28 to TRBJ1-5; TRBD1 matches 7 bases. The CDR3 runs to 15 residues. V shed 6 bases, J shed 5 bases, and the junction held 10 bases outside the gene matches. Germline V lookup: CDR1 MDHEN, CDR2 SYDVKM. The CDR3 coding sequence is TGTGCCAGCAGCCTGGACAGGACGACAGATCAGCCCCAGCATTTT. This gives the protein CASSLDRTTDQPQHF.

The gene calls are TRBV10-3 and TRBJ2-1, with 10 bases matching TRBD2. The CDR3 consists of 16 residues. Looked up from germline, CDR1 is ENHRY and CDR2 is SYGVKD. V gave up 4 bases and J gave up 6 bases; unmatched junction bases: 9. The CDR3 loop reads CAISGSVAGGSNEQFF. CDR3 nucleotides: TGTGCCATCAGTGGATCAGTAGCGGGGGGATCCAATGAGCAGTTCTTC.

V and J are TRBV7-9 and TRBJ2-1; TRBD2 aligns across 12 bases. In germline, CDR1 is SEHNR, CDR2 FQNEAQ (reference sequence). CDR3 size: 17 residues. The junction had 8 bases not matched to a gene; V was cut back by 1 base and J by 7 bases. The CDR3 sequence: CASSLVMTSGGWNEQFF. The DNA of the CDR3 is TGTGCCAGCAGCTTAGTTATGACTAGCGGGGGTTGGAATGAGCAGTTCTTC.

The chain couples TRBV11-3 to TRBJ2-5, with TRBD1 as a possible D gene (5 bases). CDR1 is SGHNT, CDR2 YENEEA, per germline. The length of the CDR3 is 13 residues. Trimming shortened V by 6 bases and J by 0 bases, and 8 bases separated the two germline ends. The CDR3 loop is CASSRTHQETQYF. DNA for the CDR3: TGTGCCAGCAGTCGGACACACCAAGAGACCCAGTACTTC.